This passage covers 18 T cell receptor beta chains from one sample sequenced in a study of glioma-infiltrating T cells after dendritic cell vaccination. Profiling relied on immunoSEQ multiplex PCR, and the TCRdb table lists in-frame clones only, not all of them. Here the sample spans over 75,000 clones, approximately 75% being singletons. Time point defined: after dendritic cell vaccination, including at tumor progression/relapse. Source: blood, taken after dendritic cell vaccination. These receptors came from a human donor with glioblastoma.

This clone was counted a few times. This sequence joins TRBV2 and TRBJ1-1, with 10 bases identical to TRBD1. In germline, CDR1 is SNHLY, CDR2 FYNNEI. With V trimmed by 6 bases and J by 4 bases, 5 bases remained unmatched. The CDR3 loop spans 14 amino acids. In nucleotides, the CDR3 is TGTGCCAGCAGGGGACAGGGGATGTTCACTGAAGCTTTCTTT. It is translated as CASRGQGMFTEAFF.

The V gene is TRBV10-3, the J gene TRBJ1-2, with D hard to call. Trimming took off 3 bases at V and 5 bases at J, with 10 bases between the two ends. Looked up from germline, CDR1 is ENHRY and CDR2 is SYGVKD. This CDR3 has 13 amino acids. As DNA, the CDR3 is TGTGCCATCAGTGAAGACTCCCGTTATGGCTACACCTTC. It translates to CAISEDSRYGYTF.

The chain links TRBV18 to TRBJ1-6; D call uncertain. The V end was cut by 1 base, the J end by 7 bases, with 11 bases between. The germline CDR1 and CDR2 sequences are KGHSH and LQKENI. The CDR3 has 15 amino acids. In DNA form, the CDR3 reads TGTGCCAGCTCACCACAGGAGCAGCCAAATTCACCCCTCCACTTT. Amino acid sequence: CASSPQEQPNSPLHF.

This clone was counted between two and nine times. CDR3 DNA: TGTGCCAGCAGTGTGTTTCGAGAGAACACCATATATTTT. Translating it yields CASSVFRENTIYF. The rearrangement links TRBV2 to TRBJ1-3, with no clear D. Trimming left V 4 bases short and J 7 bases short, with 11 bases between. This CDR3 is 13 amino acids long. CDR1 is SNHLY, CDR2 FYNNEI, per germline.

This clone has a single count. This chain uses TRBV6-5 with TRBJ1-1; 10 bases are shared with TRBD1. The CDR3 is made up of 15 amino acids. V trimming: 2 bases; J trimming: 3 bases; junction bases outside the gene matches: 3. CDR1 is MNHEY and CDR2 is SVGAGI in the germline V gene. CDR3 bases: TGTGCCAGCAGTTACGACAGGGGGCTGGACACTGAAGCTTTCTTT. Translation: CASSYDRGLDTEAFF.

The chain uses TRBV4-1 and TRBJ2-5, with 13 bases fitting TRBD2. Germline lookup yields CDR1 MGHRA and CDR2 YSYEKL. The CDR3 loop spans 17 amino acids. The V gene end was trimmed by 3 bases and the J gene end by 4 bases; junction bases not matched to a gene: 8. CDR3 amino acids: CASSQGKLAGGVETQYF. The CDR3 coding sequence is TGCGCCAGCAGCCAGGGCAAACTAGCGGGAGGGGTAGAGACCCAGTACTTC.

DNA of the CDR3: TGTGCCAGCAGCTCTTTATCGGGTGCAGATACGCAGTATTTT. This translates into CASSSLSGADTQYF. J is TRBJ2-3 and V is TRBV7-9; D not certain. This CDR3 spans 14 amino acids. The germline gives CDR1 SEHNR, CDR2 FQNEAQ (reference sequence). The germline V and J ends were trimmed by 4 bases and 4 bases, with 12 bases remaining between them. Full variable domain (outside the CDR3, taken from reference TRBV7-9 and TRBJ2-3): DTGVSQNPRHKITKRGQNVTFRCDPISEHNRLYWYRQTLGQGPEFLTYFQNEAQLEKSRLLSDRFSAERPKGSFSTLEIQRTEQGDSAMYLCASSSLSGADTQYFGPGTRLTVL.

J is TRBJ1-2 and V is TRBV6-1; D gene uncertain. Germline V CDR1 and CDR2: MNHNS, SASEGT. This CDR3 is built from 12 residues. Between the trimmed V and J ends, which lost 4 bases and 6 bases, there was a span of 9 bases. The CDR3 bases are TGTGCCAGCAGTGTTTACGGGGATGGCTACACCTTC. This encodes CASSVYGDGYTF.

V and J are TRBV19 and TRBJ1-4, with TRBD1 matching 9 bases. Germline assignment: CDR1 LNHDA and CDR2 SQIVND (reference sequence). V trimming: 5 bases; J trimming: 0 bases; junction bases outside the gene matches: 7. CDR3 length: 17 residues. CDR3 in DNA: TGTGCCAGTAGTGGGGACAGGGTAGGGTCAACTAATGAAAAACTGTTTTTT. This translates into CASSGDRVGSTNEKLFF.

The J gene is TRBJ2-3, the V gene TRBV19; 11 positions match TRBD2. V gave up 5 bases and J gave up 2 bases; unmatched junction bases: 6. This CDR3 comprises 16 residues. Per germline, CDR1 LNHDA and CDR2 SQIVND (reference sequence). CDR3 bases: TGTGCCAGTAGTCCAACTAGCGGGGGACCCACAGATACGCAGTATTTT. This gives the protein CASSPTSGGPTDTQYF.

This chain links TRBV27 with TRBJ2-1; 7 bases are shared with TRBD2. J was trimmed by 8 bases and V by 3 bases; bases with no gene match: 10. CDR3 length: 15 amino acids. Per germline, CDR1 MNHEY and CDR2 SMNVEV (reference sequence). The CDR3 is CASSFMYDAGDEQFF. The CDR3, as DNA: TGTGCCAGCAGTTTTATGTACGACGCGGGAGATGAGCAGTTCTTC.

V is TRBV10-3 and J is TRBJ2-5; a weak D match, TRBD1 (6 bases). This CDR3 is 14 amino acids long. V was clipped by 4 bases and J by 1 base, with 10 bases between them. In germline, CDR1 is ENHRY, CDR2 SYGVKD. As DNA, the CDR3 is TGTGCCATCAGTGCAACAGGGACCCAAGAGACCCAGTACTTC. This encodes CAISATGTQETQYF.

J is TRBJ2-1 and V is TRBV4-2; 9 bases agree with TRBD1. The V and J ends lost 3 bases and 4 bases, in that order; junction bases with no gene match: 10. The CDR3 is 17 amino acids. The germline V gene encodes CDR1 LGHNA and CDR2 YNFKEQ. The CDR3 loop reads CASSHPPGQGKYNEQFF. The CDR3 nucleotides read TGTGCCAGCAGCCACCCACCGGGACAGGGAAAATACAATGAGCAGTTCTTC.

The chain's CDR3 is CASSISGGGSDTQYF. The DNA of the CDR3 is TGTGCCAGTAGTATTTCTGGCGGGGGGTCGGATACGCAGTATTTT. V and J are TRBV19 and TRBJ2-3; TRBD2 matches at 8 bases. V was clipped by 3 bases and J by 6 bases; unmatched bases: 8. CDR3 size: 15 residues. In germline, CDR1 is LNHDA, CDR2 SQIVND (reference sequence).

This clone was counted a single time. The chain has TRBV7-2 and TRBJ2-3; 7 bases fit TRBD1. The germline V gene has CDR1 SGHTA and CDR2 FQGNSA. Trimming at V came to 1 base and at J to 6 bases, leaving 7 bases not matched to a gene. This CDR3 region has 15 residues. CDR3 DNA sequence: TGTGCCAGCAGCTTAGAGACAGGGTGGGGGGATACGCAGTATTTT. As protein: CASSLETGWGDTQYF.

The CDR3 DNA reads TGTGCCAGCTCACTTACAGGGGACTATGGCTACACCTTC. This gives the protein CASSLTGDYGYTF. This chain links TRBV18 with TRBJ1-2; 7 nucleotides agree with TRBD1. V was clipped by 4 bases and J by 3 bases; unmatched bases: 2. CDR3 length equals 13 residues. Germline V gene lookup returns CDR1 KGHSH and CDR2 LQKENI. Together with reference TRBV18 and TRBJ1-2, the CDR3 gives the full variable domain: NAGVMQNPRHLVRRRGQEARLRCSPMKGHSHVYWYRQLPEEGLKFMVYLQKENIIDESGMPKERFSAEFPKEGPSILRIQQVVRGDSAAYFCASSLTGDYGYTFGSGTRLTVV.

The J gene is TRBJ1-4, the V gene TRBV5-5, with D uncertain. V lost 4 bases and J 2 bases, leaving 12 bases between the germline ends. CDR3 length: 15 amino acids. Germline CDR1 and CDR2: SGHKS and YYEKEE (reference sequence). CDR3: CASSPNQRTNEKLFF. CDR3 nucleotides: TGTGCCAGCAGCCCCAACCAGAGGACTAATGAAAAACTGTTTTTT. The full variable domain, rest sourced from reference TRBV5-5 and TRBJ1-4, is DAGVTQSPTHLIKTRGQQVTLRCSPISGHKSVSWYQQVLGQGPQFIFQYYEKEERGRGNFPDRFSARQFPNYSSELNVNALLLGDSALYLCASSPNQRTNEKLFFGSGTQLSVL.

The rearrangement uses TRBV19 and TRBJ1-4; maybe TRBD1 (5 bases). Between the trimmed V and J ends, which lost 11 bases and 7 bases, there was a span of 17 bases. The CDR3 is 13 residues long. CDR1 and CDR2 (germline): LNHDA, SQIVND (reference sequence). The CDR3 protein is CAGIEGTCEKLFF. Here the CDR3 DNA reads TGTGCCGGGATTGAGGGGACTTGTGAAAAACTGTTTTTT.